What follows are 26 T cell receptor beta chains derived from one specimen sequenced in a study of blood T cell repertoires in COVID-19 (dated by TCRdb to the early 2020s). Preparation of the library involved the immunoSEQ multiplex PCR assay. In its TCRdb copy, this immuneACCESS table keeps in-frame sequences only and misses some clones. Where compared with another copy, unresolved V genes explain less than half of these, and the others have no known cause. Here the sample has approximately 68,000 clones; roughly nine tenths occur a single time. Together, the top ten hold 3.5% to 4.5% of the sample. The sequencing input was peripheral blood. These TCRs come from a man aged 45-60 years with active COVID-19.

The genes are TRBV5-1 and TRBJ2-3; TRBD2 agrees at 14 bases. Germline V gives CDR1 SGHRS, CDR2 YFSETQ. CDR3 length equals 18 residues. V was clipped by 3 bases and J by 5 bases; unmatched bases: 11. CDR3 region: CASSSPRLAGGLGDTQYF. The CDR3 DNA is TGCGCCAGCAGCTCGCCTCGACTAGCGGGAGGGCTCGGAGATACGCAGTATTTT.

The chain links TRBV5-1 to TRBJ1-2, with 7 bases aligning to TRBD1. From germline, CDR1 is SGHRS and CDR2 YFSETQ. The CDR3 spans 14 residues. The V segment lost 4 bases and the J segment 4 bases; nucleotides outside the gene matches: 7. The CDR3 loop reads CASSIAGQSYGYTF. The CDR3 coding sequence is TGCGCCAGCAGCATAGCGGGACAGAGCTATGGCTACACCTTC.

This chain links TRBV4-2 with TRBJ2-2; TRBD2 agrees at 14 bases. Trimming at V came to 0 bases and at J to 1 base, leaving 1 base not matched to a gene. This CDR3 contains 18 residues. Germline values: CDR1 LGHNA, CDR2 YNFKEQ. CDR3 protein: CASSQEGTSGRNTGELFF. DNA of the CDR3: TGTGCCAGCAGCCAAGAGGGGACTAGCGGGAGGAACACCGGGGAGCTGTTTTTT.

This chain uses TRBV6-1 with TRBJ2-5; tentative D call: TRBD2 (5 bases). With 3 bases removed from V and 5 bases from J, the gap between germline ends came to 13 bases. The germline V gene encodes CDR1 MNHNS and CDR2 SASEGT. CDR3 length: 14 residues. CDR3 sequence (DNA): TGTGCCAGCAGTGACCGGGGATTGGGGGAGACCCAGTACTTC. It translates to CASSDRGLGETQYF.

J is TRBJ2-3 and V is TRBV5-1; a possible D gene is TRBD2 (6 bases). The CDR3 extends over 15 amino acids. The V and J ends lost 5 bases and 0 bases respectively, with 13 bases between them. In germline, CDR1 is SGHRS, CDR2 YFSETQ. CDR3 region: CASRGAGTSTDTQYF. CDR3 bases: TGCGCCAGCAGAGGAGCGGGCACTAGCACAGATACGCAGTATTTT.

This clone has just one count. The DNA for the CDR3 is TGTGCCAGCAGCCTCCCCAGGGTCGGAGATACGCAGTATTTT. This gives the protein CASSLPRVGDTQYF. The chain uses TRBV5-4 and TRBJ2-3; weak D call: TRBD1 (5 bases). Germline V gives CDR1 SGHNT, CDR2 YYREEE (reference sequence). With 4 bases removed from V and 5 bases from J, the gap between germline ends came to 14 bases. The CDR3 loop spans 14 amino acids.

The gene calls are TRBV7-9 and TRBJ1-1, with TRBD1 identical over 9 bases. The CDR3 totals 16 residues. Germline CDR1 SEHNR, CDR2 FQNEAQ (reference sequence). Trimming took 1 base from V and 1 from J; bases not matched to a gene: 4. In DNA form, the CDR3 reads TGTGCCAGCAGCTTAGTGGGGACAGGGACGAACACTGAAGCTTTCTTT. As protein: CASSLVGTGTNTEAFF.

The CDR3 is CASSRTSGGQTQYF. For the CDR3, the DNA is TGTGCCAGCAGCCGGACTAGCGGGGGGCAGACGCAGTATTTT. J is TRBJ2-3 and V is TRBV3-1 (or the pseudogene TRBV3-2); 14 nucleotides line up with TRBD2. Trimming took 4 bases from V and 9 from J; bases not matched to a gene: 3. Germline lookup yields CDR1 LGHDT and CDR2 YNNKEL (reference sequence). This CDR3 comprises 14 residues.

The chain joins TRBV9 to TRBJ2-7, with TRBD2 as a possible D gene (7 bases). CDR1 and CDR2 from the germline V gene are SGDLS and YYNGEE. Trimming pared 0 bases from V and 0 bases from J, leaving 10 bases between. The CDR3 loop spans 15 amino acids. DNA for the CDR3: TGTGCCAGCAGCGTAGCCGGGGGGCGCTCCTACGAGCAGTACTTC. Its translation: CASSVAGGRSYEQYF.

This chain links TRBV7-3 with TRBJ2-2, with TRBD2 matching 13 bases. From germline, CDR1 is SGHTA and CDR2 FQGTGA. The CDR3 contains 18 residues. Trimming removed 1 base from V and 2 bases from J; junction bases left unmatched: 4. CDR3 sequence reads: CASSLRRLAGGNTGELFF. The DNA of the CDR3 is TGTGCCAGCAGCTTAAGACGACTAGCGGGGGGAAACACCGGGGAGCTGTTTTTT. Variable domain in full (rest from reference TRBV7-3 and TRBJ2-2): GAGVSQTPSNKVTEKGKYVELRCDPISGHTALYWYRQSLGQGPEFLIYFQGTGAADDSGLPNDRFFAVRPEGSVSTLKIQRTERGDSAVYLCASSLRRLAGGNTGELFFGEGSRLTVL.

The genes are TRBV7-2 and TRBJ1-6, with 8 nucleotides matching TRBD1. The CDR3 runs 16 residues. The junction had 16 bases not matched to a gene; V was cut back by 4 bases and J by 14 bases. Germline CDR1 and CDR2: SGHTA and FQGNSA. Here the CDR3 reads CASSSESGGQGGSLHF. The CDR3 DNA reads TGTGCCAGCAGCTCAGAGAGCGGCGGACAGGGAGGATCCCTCCACTTT.

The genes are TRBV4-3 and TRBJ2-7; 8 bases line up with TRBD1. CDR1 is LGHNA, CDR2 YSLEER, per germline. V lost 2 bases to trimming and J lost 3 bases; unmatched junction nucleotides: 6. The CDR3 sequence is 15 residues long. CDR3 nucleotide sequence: TGCGCCAGCAGCCAATTCTGGGACAGGAACTACGAGCAGTACTTC. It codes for CASSQFWDRNYEQYF.

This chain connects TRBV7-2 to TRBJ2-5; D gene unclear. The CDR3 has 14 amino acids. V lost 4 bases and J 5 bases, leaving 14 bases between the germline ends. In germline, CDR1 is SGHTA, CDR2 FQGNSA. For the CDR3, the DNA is TGTGCCAGCAGCTCCGGTGAGATGAGGGAGACCCAGTACTTC. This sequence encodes CASSSGEMRETQYF.

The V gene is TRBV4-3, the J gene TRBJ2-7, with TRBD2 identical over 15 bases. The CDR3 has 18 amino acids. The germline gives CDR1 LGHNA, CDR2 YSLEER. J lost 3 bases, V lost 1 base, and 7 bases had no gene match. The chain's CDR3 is CASSQAGTSGRYSYEQYF. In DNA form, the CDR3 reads TGCGCCAGCAGCCAAGCCGGGACTAGCGGGAGGTATAGCTACGAGCAGTACTTC.

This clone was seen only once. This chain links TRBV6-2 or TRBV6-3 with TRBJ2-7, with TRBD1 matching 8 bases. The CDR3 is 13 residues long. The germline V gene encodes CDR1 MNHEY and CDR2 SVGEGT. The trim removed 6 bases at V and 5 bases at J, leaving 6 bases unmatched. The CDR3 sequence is CASSYDRGNEQYF. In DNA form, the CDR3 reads TGTGCCAGCAGCTATGACAGGGGAAACGAGCAGTACTTC.

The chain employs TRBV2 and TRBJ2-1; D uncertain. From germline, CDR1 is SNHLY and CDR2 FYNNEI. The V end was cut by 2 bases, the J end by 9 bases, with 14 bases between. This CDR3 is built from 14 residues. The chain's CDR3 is CASSEWYASGEQFF. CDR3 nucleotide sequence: TGTGCCAGCAGTGAATGGTACGCATCGGGTGAGCAGTTCTTC.

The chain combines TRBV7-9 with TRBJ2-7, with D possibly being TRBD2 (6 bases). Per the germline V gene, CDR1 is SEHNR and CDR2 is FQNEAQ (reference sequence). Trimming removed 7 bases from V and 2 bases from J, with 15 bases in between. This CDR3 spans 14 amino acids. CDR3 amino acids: CASTRNGGAYEQYF. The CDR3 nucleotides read TGTGCCAGCACCCGGAACGGGGGTGCCTACGAGCAGTACTTC.

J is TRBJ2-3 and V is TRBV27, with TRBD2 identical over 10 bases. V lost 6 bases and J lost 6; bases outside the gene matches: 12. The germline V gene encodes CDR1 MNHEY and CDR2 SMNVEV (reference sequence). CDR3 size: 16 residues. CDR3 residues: CASSTRSSGGADTQYF. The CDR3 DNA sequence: TGTGCCAGCAGCACTAGGTCCAGCGGGGGGGCCGATACGCAGTATTTT.

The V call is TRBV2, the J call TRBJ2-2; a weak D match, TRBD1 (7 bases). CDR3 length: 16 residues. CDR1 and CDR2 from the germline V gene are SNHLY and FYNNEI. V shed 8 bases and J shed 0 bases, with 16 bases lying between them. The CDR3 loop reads CASGARGAPNTGELFF. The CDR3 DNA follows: TGTGCCAGCGGGGCCAGGGGGGCCCCGAACACCGGGGAGCTGTTTTTT.

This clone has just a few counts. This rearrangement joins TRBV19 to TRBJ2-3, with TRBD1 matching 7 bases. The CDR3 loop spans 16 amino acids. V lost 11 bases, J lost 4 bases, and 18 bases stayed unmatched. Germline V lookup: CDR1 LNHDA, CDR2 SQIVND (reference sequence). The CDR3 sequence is CAVPPEGGTAPDTQYF. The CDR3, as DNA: TGTGCCGTTCCACCCGAGGGTGGGACAGCGCCAGATACGCAGTATTTT. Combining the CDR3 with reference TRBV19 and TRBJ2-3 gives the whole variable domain DGGITQSPKYLFRKEGQNVTLSCEQNLNHDAMYWYRQDPGQGLRLIYYSQIVNDFQKGDIAEGYSVSREKKESFPLTVTSAQKNPTAFYLCAVPPEGGTAPDTQYFGPGTRLTVL.

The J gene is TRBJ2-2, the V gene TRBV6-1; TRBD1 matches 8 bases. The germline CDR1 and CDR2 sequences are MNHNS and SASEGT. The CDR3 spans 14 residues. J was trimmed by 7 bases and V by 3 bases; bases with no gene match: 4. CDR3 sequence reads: CASSDRGLGGELFF. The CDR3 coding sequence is TGTGCCAGCAGTGACAGGGGGCTTGGCGGGGAGCTGTTTTTT.

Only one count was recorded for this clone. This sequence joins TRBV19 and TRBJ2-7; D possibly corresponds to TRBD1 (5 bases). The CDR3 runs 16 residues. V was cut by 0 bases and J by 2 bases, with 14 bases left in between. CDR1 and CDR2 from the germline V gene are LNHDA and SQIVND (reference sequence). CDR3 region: CASSIEQDRNTYEQYF. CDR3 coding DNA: TGTGCCAGTAGTATAGAGCAAGACAGAAACACCTACGAGCAGTACTTC.

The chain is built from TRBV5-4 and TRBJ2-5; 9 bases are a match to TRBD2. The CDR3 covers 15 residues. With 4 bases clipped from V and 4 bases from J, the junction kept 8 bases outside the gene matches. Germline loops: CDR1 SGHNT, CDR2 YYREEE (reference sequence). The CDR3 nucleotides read TGTGCCAGCAGCCCCAGCGGGAGGCCCGGAGAGACCCAGTACTTC. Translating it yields CASSPSGRPGETQYF. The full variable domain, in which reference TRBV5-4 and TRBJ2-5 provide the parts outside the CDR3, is ETGVTQSPTHLIKTRGQQVTLRCSSQSGHNTVSWYQQALGQGPQFIFQYYREEENGRGNFPPRFSGLQFPNYSSELNVNALELDDSALYLCASSPSGRPGETQYFGPGTRLLVL.

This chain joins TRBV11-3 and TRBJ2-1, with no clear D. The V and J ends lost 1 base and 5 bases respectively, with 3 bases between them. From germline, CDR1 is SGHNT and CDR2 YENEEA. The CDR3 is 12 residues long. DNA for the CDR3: TGTGCCAGCAGCTTAGTCGACAATGAGCAGTTCTTC. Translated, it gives CASSLVDNEQFF.

CDR3 sequence reads: CASSPPQIPGSGNTIYF. CDR3 DNA: TGTGCCAGCTCACCACCGCAAATACCGGGCTCTGGAAACACCATATATTTT. The chain employs TRBV18 and TRBJ1-3; D not certain. V shed 0 bases and J shed 0 bases, with 12 bases lying between them. The CDR3 contains 17 residues. Per germline, CDR1 KGHSH and CDR2 LQKENI.

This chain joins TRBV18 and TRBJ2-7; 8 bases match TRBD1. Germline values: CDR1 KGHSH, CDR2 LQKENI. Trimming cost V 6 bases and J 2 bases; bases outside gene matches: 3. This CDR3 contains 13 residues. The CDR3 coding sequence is TGTGCCAGCTCCCGGACAGGGACCTACGAGCAGTACTTC. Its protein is CASSRTGTYEQYF.